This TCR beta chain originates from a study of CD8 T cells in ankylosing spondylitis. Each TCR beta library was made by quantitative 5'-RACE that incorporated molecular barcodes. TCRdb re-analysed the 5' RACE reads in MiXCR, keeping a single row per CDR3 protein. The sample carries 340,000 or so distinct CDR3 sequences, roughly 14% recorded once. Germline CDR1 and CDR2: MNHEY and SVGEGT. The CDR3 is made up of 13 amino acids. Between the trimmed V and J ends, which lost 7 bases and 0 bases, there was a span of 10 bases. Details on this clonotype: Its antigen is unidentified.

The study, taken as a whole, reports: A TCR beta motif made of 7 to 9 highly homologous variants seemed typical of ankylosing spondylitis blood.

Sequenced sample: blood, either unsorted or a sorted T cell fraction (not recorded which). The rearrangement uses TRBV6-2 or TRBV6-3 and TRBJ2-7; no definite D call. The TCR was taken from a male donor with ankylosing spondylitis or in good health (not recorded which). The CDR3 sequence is CASINSDSYEQYF. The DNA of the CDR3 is TGTGCCAGCATAAACTCCGACTCCTACGAGCAGTACTTC.